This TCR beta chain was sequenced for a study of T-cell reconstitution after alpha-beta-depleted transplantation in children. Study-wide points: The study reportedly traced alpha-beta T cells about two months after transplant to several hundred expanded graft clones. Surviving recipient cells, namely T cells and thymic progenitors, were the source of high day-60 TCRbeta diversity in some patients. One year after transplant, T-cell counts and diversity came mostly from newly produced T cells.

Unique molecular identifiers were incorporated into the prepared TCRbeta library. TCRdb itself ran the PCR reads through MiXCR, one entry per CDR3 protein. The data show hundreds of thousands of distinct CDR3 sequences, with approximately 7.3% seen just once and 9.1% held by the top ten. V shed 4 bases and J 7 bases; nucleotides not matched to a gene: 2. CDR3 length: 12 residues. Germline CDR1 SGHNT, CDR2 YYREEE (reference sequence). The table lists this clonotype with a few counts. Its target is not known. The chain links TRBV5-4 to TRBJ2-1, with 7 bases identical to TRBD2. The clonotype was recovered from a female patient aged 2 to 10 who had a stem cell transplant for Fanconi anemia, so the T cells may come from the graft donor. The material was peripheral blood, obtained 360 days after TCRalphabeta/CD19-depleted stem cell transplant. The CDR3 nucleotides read TGTGCCAGCAGCGGGGAGGGGAATGAGCAGTTCTTC. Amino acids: CASSGEGNEQFF.